This T cell receptor beta chain was sequenced in a study of blood T cell repertoires in COVID-19. About the research overall: Sample material is recorded as cDNA or gDNA derived from T cells, B-cell-depleted T cells, or PBMCs.

Original processing methods: From reference gene primer amplification, estimates of nucleated cell counts were derived. The method was immunoSEQ multiplex PCR; TCRdb's version includes in-frame clones alone and lacks a portion of them. V and J calls and clone size come straight from that table; D and trimming were deduced from the DNA. The table shows approximately 130,000 clones, with approximately 80% occurring only once. On this clone: At the DNA level, this CDR3 is encoded by other sequences in the same sample as well.

V lost 2 bases, J lost 5 bases, and 10 bases lay in between. CDR1 and CDR2 from the germline V gene are SEHNR and FQNEAQ (reference sequence). CDR3 length equals 14 residues. Sequenced: peripheral blood. The chain carries TRBV7-9 and TRBJ1-5; TRBD1 might be the D (6 bases). The sequence derives from a human donor in a cohort sampled during active COVID-19. CDR3 region: CASSLMGADQPQHF. Written as DNA, the CDR3 is TGTGCCAGCAGCTTAATGGGGGCAGATCAGCCCCAGCATTTT.